This T cell receptor beta chain was sequenced in a study of identical twins. V shed 10 bases and J 0 bases; nucleotides not matched to a gene: 2. The CDR3 runs to 13 residues. This clonotype was found many times. Donors were all healthy Caucasians. A universal primer binding site was introduced by template switching. The final cDNA contained unique molecular identifiers. One entry per CDR3 protein, called by TCRdb with MiXCR from the 5' RACE reads. The sample yields approximately 1.8 million distinct CDR3 sequences, 25% to 35% seen once. This clonotype was obtained from a newborn girl in good health. The V and J genes are TRBV12-3 or TRBV12-4 and TRBJ2-7; 11 bases agree with TRBD2. Specimen: cord blood. The CDR3 protein is CATGLAGSYEQYF. The CDR3 DNA sequence: TGTGCCACCGGACTAGCGGGCTCCTACGAGCAGTACTTC.